The rows below give T cell receptor beta chains drawn from one sample of a study of blood T cell repertoires in COVID-19. TCRdb's copy holds only in-frame clones and misses some; the assay was immunoSEQ multiplex PCR. The sample holds some 290,000 clones, roughly 91% seen once. The sequenced material came from PBMCs or T cells enriched from blood (not recorded which). These receptors all stem from a young woman who had recovered from COVID-19. Both conserved end residues are part of each CDR3. The D gene is left open where the match is weak. Some rows have no size entry. The others give once, few or many, or a class for an expanded clone.

>.|TRBJ2-7|.|14|TRBV28
CASREIVGTYEQYF
TGTGCCAGCAGGGAGATCGTTGGTACGTACGAGCAGTACTTC
>.|TRBJ1-5|.|19|TRBV28
CASSSRILNLGRVNQPQHF
TGTGCCAGCAGTTCCCGTATCCTGAACCTTGGCAGGGTCAATCAGCCCCAGCATTTT
>TRBD1|TRBJ2-7|.|15|TRBV7-9
CASSFLGGGTYEQYF
TGTGCCAGCAGCTTTCTAGGGGGCGGCACCTACGAGCAGTACTTC
>TRBD1|TRBJ1-5|.|17|TRBV5-1
CASSLAPGQGAEQPQHF
TGCGCCAGCAGCTTGGCCCCGGGACAGGGGGCGGAACAGCCCCAGCATTTT
>.|TRBJ2-5|.|19|TRBV7-5
CARSLSPLGGTVEKETQYF
TGTGCCAGAAGCTTAAGCCCCCTTGGGGGGACAGTTGAGAAAGAGACCCAGTACTTC
>.|TRBJ2-7|.|15|TRBV7-2
CASSLDTGATWEQYF
TGTGCCAGCAGCTTAGATACAGGAGCTACGTGGGAGCAGTACTTC
>TRBD2|TRBJ2-7|.|15|TRBV4-2
CASSQGASGRSEQYF
TGTGCCAGCAGCCAAGGAGCTAGCGGGAGATCCGAGCAGTACTTC
>.|TRBJ2-3|.|17|TRBV19
CASSPRMRQTSTDTQYF
TGTGCCAGTAGTCCTCGAATGCGACAGACTAGCACAGATACGCAGTATTTT
>.|TRBJ2-3|.|13|TRBV10-1
CASSSAGAGTQYF
TGCGCCAGCAGTAGCGCCGGTGCGGGTACGCAGTATTTT
>TRBD2|TRBJ2-7|.|15|TRBV19
CASRPAGGNSYEQYF
TGTGCCAGTAGGCCGGCGGGAGGCAACTCCTACGAGCAGTACTTC
>.|TRBJ1-3|.|16|TRBV19
CASTQGSQSIGNTIYF
TGTGCCAGTACCCAGGGTTCTCAATCTATCGGAAACACCATATATTTT
>.|TRBJ1-1|.|18|TRBV1
CTSSPWSDSAPMNTEAFF
TGCACCAGCAGCCCATGGAGTGATTCCGCGCCGATGAACACTGAAGCTTTCTTT
>.|TRBJ1-5|once|17|TRBV7-9
CASSLALSGYSNQPQHF
TGTGCCAGCAGCTTAGCGCTATCAGGGTATAGCAATCAGCCCCAGCATTTT
>TRBD2|TRBJ2-7|.|14|TRBV6-4
CASSEDGRAGEQYF
TGTGCCAGCAGTGAGGACGGGAGGGCGGGGGAGCAGTACTTC
>.|TRBJ1-1|.|14|TRBV6-5
CASSSPGMNTEAFF
TGTGCCAGCAGTTCACCAGGGATGAACACTGAAGCTTTCTTT
>TRBD2|TRBJ2-2|once|18|TRBV19
CASSRGLAGGLNTGELFF
TGTGCCAGTAGTAGGGGACTAGCGGGAGGTTTGAACACCGGGGAGCTGTTTTTT
>.|TRBJ1-2|.|17|TRBV29-1
CSVAWEQGILSNSGYTF
TGCAGCGTTGCATGGGAACAGGGTATTTTATCGAACTCTGGCTACACCTTC
>.|TRBJ2-1|.|14|TRBV7-2
CASSLYGVHNEQFF
TGTGCCAGCAGCTTGTACGGGGTACACAATGAGCAGTTCTTC
>.|TRBJ1-1|.|16|TRBV11-2
CASSFGVGARDTEAFF
TGTGCCAGCAGCTTCGGGGTGGGGGCGAGGGACACTGAAGCTTTCTTT
>TRBD2|TRBJ2-1|.|14|TRBV9
CASSGGRGYNEQFF
TGTGCCAGCAGCGGTGGGAGGGGCTACAATGAGCAGTTCTTC
>TRBD2|TRBJ2-1|.|14|TRBV10-1
CASSSGLAPWEQFF
TGCGCCAGCAGCTCAGGACTAGCGCCGTGGGAGCAGTTCTTC
>TRBD2|TRBJ2-5|.|16|TRBV14
CASSQEAGGFSETQYF
TGTGCCAGCAGCCAAGAGGCGGGGGGCTTCTCAGAGACCCAGTACTTC
>.|TRBJ1-1|.|14|TRBV10-3
CAISGKTVFTEAFF
TGTGCCATCAGTGGGAAGACAGTTTTCACTGAAGCTTTCTTT
>TRBD1|TRBJ1-2|.|12|TRBV5-4
CASSFDRAYSTF
TGTGCCAGCAGCTTCGACAGGGCTTATTCCACCTTC
>.|TRBJ2-3|.|13|TRBV27
CASSMGGQNTQYF
TGTGCCAGCAGTATGGGGGGGCAAAATACGCAGTATTTT
>TRBD1|TRBJ2-3|.|18|TRBV7-9
CASSYALTGSFGTDTQYF
TGTGCCAGCAGCTACGCCCTGACAGGGTCATTCGGCACAGATACGCAGTATTTT
>.|TRBJ2-7|.|8|TRBV19
CVHREQYF
TGTGTCCATCGGGAGCAGTACTTC